The sequence of this TCR beta chain was determined in a study of shared clonotypes between healthy human individuals. Samples underwent the assay at deep level. The authors distributed each subset's genomic DNA evenly over several immunoSEQ plates. Generated by immunoSEQ multiplex PCR, the TCRdb table keeps only in-frame clones and is missing some. This table holds nearly 1,000,000 clones, around three quarters found once. Sequencing used memory CD4+ T cells sorted from blood. Subset here: CD45RA-negative fraction. This clonotype originated in a man between 18 and 35 years old in good health.

CDR3 sequence reads: CSVEDVDWRYNEQFF. Here the CDR3 DNA reads TGCAGCGTTGAAGATGTGGACTGGAGGTACAATGAGCAGTTCTTC. The chain is built from TRBV29-1 and TRBJ2-1, with D tentatively TRBD2 (5 bases). The CDR3 totals 15 residues. The germline V gene has CDR1 SQVTM and CDR2 ANQGSEA. The V end lost 0 bases, the J end lost 4 bases, and 13 bases lay between the germline ends.